This TCR beta chain was sequenced in a study of identical twins. Study-level results: Twin sharing of out-of-frame TCR alpha was underestimated by models in monozygotic pairs. High-abundance cord blood beta clonotypes had fewer insertions; memory repertoires showed none. In beta out-of-frame sequences, the excess sharing between twins was weaker.

TCRdb reanalysed the 5' RACE reads using MiXCR and keeps one entry per CDR3 protein. The sample has 520,000 or so distinct CDR3 sequences, approximately 22% seen once. Points on this clonotype: Its antigen remains unknown.

These data were likewise used in another study, on T cells expressing NK-cell markers.

The sequencing sample was made of CD4+ T cells sorted from blood. The receptor was isolated from a woman under 30 in good health.

CDR3 region: CATLGQSSSYNEQFF. The DNA of the CDR3 is TGTGCCACCTTAGGTCAATCTAGCTCCTACAATGAGCAGTTCTTC. The chain is built from TRBV10-3 and TRBJ2-1; D gene ambiguous. This CDR3 contains 15 residues. V was pared by 10 bases and J by 0 bases, with 16 bases between. Germline CDR1 reads ENHRY; CDR2 reads SYGVKD.